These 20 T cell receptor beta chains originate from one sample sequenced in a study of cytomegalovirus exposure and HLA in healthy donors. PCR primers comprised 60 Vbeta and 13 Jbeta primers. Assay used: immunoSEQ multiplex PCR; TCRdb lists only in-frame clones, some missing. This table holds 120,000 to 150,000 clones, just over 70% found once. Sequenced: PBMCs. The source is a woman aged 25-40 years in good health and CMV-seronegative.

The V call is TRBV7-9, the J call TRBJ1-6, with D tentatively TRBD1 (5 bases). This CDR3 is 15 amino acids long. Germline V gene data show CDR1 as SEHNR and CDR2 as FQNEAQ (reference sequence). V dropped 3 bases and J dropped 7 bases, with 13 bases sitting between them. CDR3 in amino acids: CASSFSQGSNSPLHF. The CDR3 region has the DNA TGTGCCAGCAGCTTCTCGCAGGGATCAAATTCACCCCTCCACTTT.

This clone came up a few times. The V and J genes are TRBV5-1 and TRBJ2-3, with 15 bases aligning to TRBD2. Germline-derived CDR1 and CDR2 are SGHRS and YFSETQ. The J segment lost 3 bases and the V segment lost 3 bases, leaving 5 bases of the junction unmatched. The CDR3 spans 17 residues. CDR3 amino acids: CASSSGLAGGVTDTQYF. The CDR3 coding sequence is TGCGCCAGCAGCTCGGGACTAGCGGGGGGCGTAACAGATACGCAGTATTTT.

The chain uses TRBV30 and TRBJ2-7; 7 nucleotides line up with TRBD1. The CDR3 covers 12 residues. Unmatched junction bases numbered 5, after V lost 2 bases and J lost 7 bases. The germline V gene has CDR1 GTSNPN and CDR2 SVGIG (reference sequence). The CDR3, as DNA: TGTGCCTGGAGTATACAGGGGCAGGAGCAGTACTTC. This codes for CAWSIQGQEQYF.

In nucleotides, the CDR3 is TGTGCCAGCAGTGAATGGGTGCAGGGGGGGACCCAGTACTTC. Protein: CASSEWVQGGTQYF. The genes are TRBV25-1 and TRBJ2-5; a possible D gene is TRBD1 (7 bases). Per the germline V gene, CDR1 is MGHDK and CDR2 is SYGVNS. The CDR3 runs 14 residues. Trimming removed 1 base from V and 7 bases from J, with 13 bases in between.

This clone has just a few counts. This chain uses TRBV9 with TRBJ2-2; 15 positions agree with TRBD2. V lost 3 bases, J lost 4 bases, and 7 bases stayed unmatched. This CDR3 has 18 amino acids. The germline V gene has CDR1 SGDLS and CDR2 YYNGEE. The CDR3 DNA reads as TGTGCCAGCAGCGGGACTAGCGGGAGGGCAGGAGGCACCGGGGAGCTGTTTTTT. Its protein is CASSGTSGRAGGTGELFF.

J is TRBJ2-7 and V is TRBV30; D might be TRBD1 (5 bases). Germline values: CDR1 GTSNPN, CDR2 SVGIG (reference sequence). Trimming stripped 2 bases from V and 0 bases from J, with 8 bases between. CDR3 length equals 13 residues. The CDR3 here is CAWSQGHSYEQYV. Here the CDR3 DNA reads TGTGCCTGGAGTCAGGGTCACTCCTACGAGCAGTACGTC.

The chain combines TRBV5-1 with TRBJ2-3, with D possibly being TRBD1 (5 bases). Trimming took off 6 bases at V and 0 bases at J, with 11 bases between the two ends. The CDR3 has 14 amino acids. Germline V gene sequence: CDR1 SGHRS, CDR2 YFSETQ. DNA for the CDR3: TGCGCCAGCACACGACAGCCAAGCACAGATACGCAGTATTTT. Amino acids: CASTRQPSTDTQYF.

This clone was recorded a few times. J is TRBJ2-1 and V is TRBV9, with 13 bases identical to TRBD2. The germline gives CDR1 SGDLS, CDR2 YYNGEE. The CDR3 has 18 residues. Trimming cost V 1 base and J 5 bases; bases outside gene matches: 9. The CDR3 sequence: CASSVTSGRGLLHNEQFF. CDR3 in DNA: TGTGCCAGCAGCGTAACTAGCGGGAGGGGGCTATTGCACAATGAGCAGTTCTTC.

The CDR3 coding sequence is TGTGCCAGCAGCGCGAGGAACACCGGGGAGCTGTTTTTT. Amino acid sequence: CASSARNTGELFF. This chain joins TRBV9 and TRBJ2-2; no clear D. Germline-derived CDR1 and CDR2 are SGDLS and YYNGEE. The CDR3 length is 13 residues. Trimming left V 3 bases short and J 1 base short, with 4 bases between.

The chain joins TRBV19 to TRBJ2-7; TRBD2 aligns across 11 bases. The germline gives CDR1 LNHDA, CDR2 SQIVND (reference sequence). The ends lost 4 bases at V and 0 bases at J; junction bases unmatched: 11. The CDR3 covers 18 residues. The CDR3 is CASSTPTSGKTYSYEQYF. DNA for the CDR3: TGTGCCAGTAGTACCCCGACTAGCGGGAAAACCTACTCCTACGAGCAGTACTTC.

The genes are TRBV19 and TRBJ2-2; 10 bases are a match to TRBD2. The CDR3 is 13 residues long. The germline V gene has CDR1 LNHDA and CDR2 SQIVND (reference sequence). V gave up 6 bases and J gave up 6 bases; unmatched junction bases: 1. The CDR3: CASRSGGAGELFF. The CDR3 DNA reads TGTGCCAGTAGGAGCGGGGGGGCCGGGGAGCTGTTTTTT.

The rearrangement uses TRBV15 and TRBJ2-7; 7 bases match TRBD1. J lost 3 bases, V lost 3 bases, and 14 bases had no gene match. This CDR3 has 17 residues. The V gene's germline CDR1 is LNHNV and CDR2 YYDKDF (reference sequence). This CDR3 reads CATSSRGTALLLYEQYV. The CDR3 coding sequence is TGTGCCACCAGCAGTAGGGGGACAGCCCTCCTTCTCTACGAGCAGTACGTC.

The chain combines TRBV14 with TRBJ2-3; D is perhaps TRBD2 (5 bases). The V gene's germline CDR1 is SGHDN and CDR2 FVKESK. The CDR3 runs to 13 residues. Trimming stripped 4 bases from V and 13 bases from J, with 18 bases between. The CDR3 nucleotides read TGTGCCAGCAGCCTGAGGGTCACAGATACAAAGTATTTT. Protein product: CASSLRVTDTKYF.

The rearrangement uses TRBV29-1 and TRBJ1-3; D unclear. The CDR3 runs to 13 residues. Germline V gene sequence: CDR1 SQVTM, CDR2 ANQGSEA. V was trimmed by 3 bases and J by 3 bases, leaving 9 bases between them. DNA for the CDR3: TGCAGCGTTGAGGCACAGTTTGGAAACACCATATATTTT. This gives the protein CSVEAQFGNTIYF.

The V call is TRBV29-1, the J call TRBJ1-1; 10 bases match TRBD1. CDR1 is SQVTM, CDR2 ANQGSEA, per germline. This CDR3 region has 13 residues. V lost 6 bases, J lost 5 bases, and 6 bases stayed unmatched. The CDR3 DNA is TGCAGCGTACCGGGACAGGGGATTACTGAAGCTTTCTTT. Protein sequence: CSVPGQGITEAFF.

The DNA for the CDR3 is TGTGCCAGCAGCGTAGGGGGGGATGGAAACACCATATATTTT. Translated: CASSVGGDGNTIYF. The chain couples TRBV9 to TRBJ1-3, with D perhaps matching TRBD1 (5 bases). The ends were cut back, 0 bases at V and 3 bases at J, with 7 bases in the middle. The CDR3 extends over 14 amino acids. CDR1 and CDR2 from the germline V gene are SGDLS and YYNGEE.

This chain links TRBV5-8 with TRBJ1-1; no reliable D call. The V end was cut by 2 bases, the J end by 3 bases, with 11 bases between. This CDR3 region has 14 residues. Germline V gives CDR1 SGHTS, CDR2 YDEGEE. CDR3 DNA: TGTGCCAGCAGCTTTTGGCAGGCCGACACTGAAGCTTTCTTT. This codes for CASSFWQADTEAFF.

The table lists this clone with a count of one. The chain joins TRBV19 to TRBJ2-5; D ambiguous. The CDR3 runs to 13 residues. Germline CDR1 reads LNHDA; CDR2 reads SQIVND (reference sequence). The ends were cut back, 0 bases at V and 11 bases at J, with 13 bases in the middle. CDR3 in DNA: TGTGCCAGTAGTATAGATGGCCAAACCGTGCAGTACTTC. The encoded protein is CASSIDGQTVQYF.

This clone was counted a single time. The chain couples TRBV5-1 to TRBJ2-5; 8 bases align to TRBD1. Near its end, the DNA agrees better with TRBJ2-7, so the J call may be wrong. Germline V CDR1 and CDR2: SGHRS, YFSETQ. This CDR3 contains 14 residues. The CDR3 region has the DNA TGCGCCAGCAGCTCGACAGGGGTCACCTACGAGCAGTACTTC. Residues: CASSSTGVTYEQYF.

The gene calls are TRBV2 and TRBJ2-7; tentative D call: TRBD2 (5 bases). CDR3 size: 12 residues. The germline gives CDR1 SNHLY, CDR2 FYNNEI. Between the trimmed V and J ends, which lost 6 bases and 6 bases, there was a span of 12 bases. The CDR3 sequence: CASRRTSPEQYF. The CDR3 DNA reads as TGTGCCAGCAGAAGGACTTCCCCCGAGCAGTACTTC.